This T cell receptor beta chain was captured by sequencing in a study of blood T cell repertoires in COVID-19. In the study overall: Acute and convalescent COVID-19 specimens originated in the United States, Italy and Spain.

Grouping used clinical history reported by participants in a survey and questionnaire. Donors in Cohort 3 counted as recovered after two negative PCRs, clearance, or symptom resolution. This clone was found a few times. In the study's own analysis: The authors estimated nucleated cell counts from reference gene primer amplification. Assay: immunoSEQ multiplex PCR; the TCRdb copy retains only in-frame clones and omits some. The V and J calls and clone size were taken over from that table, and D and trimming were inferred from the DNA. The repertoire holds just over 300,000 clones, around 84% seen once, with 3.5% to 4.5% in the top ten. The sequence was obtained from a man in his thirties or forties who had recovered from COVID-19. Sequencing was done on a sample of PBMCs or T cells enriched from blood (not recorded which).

CDR3 DNA sequence: TGCGCCAGCAGCTTACAGGGGACATTAGGCACTGAAGCTTTCTTT. It codes for CASSLQGTLGTEAFF. The chain joins TRBV5-1 to TRBJ1-1, with 7 bases identical to TRBD1. Germline CDR1 and CDR2: SGHRS and YFSETQ. The CDR3 length is 15 residues. V dropped 2 bases and J dropped 4; count of bases not matched to a gene: 8. The variable domain in full, completed from reference TRBV5-1 and TRBJ1-1, reads KAGVTQTPRYLIKTRGQQVTLSCSPISGHRSVSWYQQTPGQGLQFLFEYFSETQRNKGNFPGRFSGRQFSNSRSEMNVSTLELGDSALYLCASSLQGTLGTEAFFGQGTRLTVV.